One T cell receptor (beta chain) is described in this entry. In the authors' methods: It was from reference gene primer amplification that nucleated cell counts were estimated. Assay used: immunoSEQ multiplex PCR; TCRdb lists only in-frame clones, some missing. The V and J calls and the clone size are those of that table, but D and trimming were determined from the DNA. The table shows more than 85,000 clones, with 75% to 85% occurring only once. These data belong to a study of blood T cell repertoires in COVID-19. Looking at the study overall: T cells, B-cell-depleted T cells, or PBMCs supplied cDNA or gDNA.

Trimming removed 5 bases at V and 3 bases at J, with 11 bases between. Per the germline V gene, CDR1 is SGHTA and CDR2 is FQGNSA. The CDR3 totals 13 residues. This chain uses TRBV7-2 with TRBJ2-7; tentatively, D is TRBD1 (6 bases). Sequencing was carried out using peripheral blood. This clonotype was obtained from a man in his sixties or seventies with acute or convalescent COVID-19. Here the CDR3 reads CASSPQDSYEQYF. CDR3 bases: TGTGCCAGCAGCCCTCAGGACAGCTACGAGCAGTACTTC.